The rows below give T cell receptor beta chains drawn from one sample of a study of T cell responses to AZD1222 COVID-19 vaccine. Clones were read by immunoSEQ multiplex PCR, and TCRdb kept only the in-frame ones, dropping some. This sample has under 35,000 clones; approximately 90% occur once, and the top ten carry about 15%. The sequencing here drew on peripheral blood, taken 28 days after the second AZD1222 dose. The receptors shown here come from an adult who received the AZD1222 COVID-19 vaccine. Each CDR3 is given with its conserved first and last residue. Fields, in order: D gene, clone size, J gene, V gene, CDR3 protein, CDR3 DNA. A D gene is named only where the DNA matches it firmly. Clone size, where shown, is once, few, many, or a class for clones that have expanded.

d_call: TRBD1
clone_size: -
j_call: TRBJ1-1
v_call: TRBV7-2
cdr3_aa: CASSSRDSATEAFF
cdr3_nt: TGTGCCAGCAGCTCCCGGGACAGCGCCACTGAAGCTTTCTTT

d_call: -
clone_size: -
j_call: TRBJ2-3
v_call: TRBV7-3
cdr3_aa: CASSLFTSSTDTQYF
cdr3_nt: TGTGCCAGCAGCTTATTCACCTCTAGCACAGATACGCAGTATTTT

d_call: TRBD2
clone_size: -
j_call: TRBJ2-3
v_call: TRBV4-3
cdr3_aa: CASSHSTSGPLSTDTQYF
cdr3_nt: TGCGCCAGCAGCCATTCGACTAGCGGACCTCTGAGTACAGATACGCAGTATTTT

d_call: TRBD1
clone_size: -
j_call: TRBJ2-7
v_call: TRBV4-2
cdr3_aa: CASSRDRVSYEQYF
cdr3_nt: TGTGCCAGCAGCCGGGACAGGGTGTCCTACGAGCAGTACTTC

d_call: -
clone_size: -
j_call: TRBJ2-7
v_call: TRBV19
cdr3_aa: CASSISSGTNYEQYF
cdr3_nt: TGTGCCAGTAGTATTTCCTCGGGCACCAACTACGAGCAGTACTTC

d_call: -
clone_size: -
j_call: TRBJ1-5
v_call: TRBV7-8
cdr3_aa: CASSLGGTQPQHF
cdr3_nt: TGTGCCAGCAGCTTAGGAGGGACCCAGCCCCAGCATTTT

d_call: -
clone_size: -
j_call: TRBJ1-5
v_call: TRBV18
cdr3_aa: CASSPLGRDQPQHF
cdr3_nt: TGTGCCAGCTCACCACTCGGCCGAGATCAGCCCCAGCATTTT

d_call: -
clone_size: once
j_call: TRBJ2-3
v_call: TRBV2
cdr3_aa: CASSEIPGRGQYF
cdr3_nt: TGTGCCAGCAGTGAAATCCCCGGCCGGGGGCAGTATTTT

d_call: TRBD1
clone_size: -
j_call: TRBJ2-3
v_call: TRBV7-9
cdr3_aa: CASSRTGDGTDTQYF
cdr3_nt: TGTGCCAGCAGCCGGACAGGGGATGGCACAGATACGCAGTATTTT

d_call: -
clone_size: -
j_call: TRBJ1-6
v_call: TRBV10-3
cdr3_aa: CAISENRLAGTLHF
cdr3_nt: TGTGCCATCAGTGAGAACAGGCTGGCAGGGACCCTCCACTTT

d_call: -
clone_size: once
j_call: TRBJ1-1
v_call: TRBV5-6
cdr3_aa: CASSWRTRNTEAFF
cdr3_nt: TGTGCCAGCAGCTGGCGGACACGGAACACTGAAGCTTTCTTT

d_call: -
clone_size: -
j_call: TRBJ2-3
v_call: TRBV29-1
cdr3_aa: CSVAEFTDTQYF
cdr3_nt: TGCAGCGTGGCGGAGTTCACAGATACGCAGTATTTT

d_call: -
clone_size: -
j_call: TRBJ1-2
v_call: TRBV6-2/TRBV6-3
cdr3_aa: CASSYAGEPRGYTF
cdr3_nt: TGTGCCAGCAGTTACGCCGGGGAACCCCGTGGCTACACCTTC

d_call: TRBD2
clone_size: -
j_call: TRBJ2-7
v_call: TRBV10-3
cdr3_aa: CAITHGGSSYEQYF
cdr3_nt: TGTGCCATCACCCATGGCGGGAGCTCCTACGAGCAGTACTTC

d_call: -
clone_size: -
j_call: TRBJ2-1
v_call: TRBV9
cdr3_aa: CASSVAPSSYNEQFF
cdr3_nt: TGTGCCAGCAGCGTAGCTCCAAGCTCCTACAATGAGCAGTTCTTC

d_call: TRBD2
clone_size: -
j_call: TRBJ2-5
v_call: TRBV3-1/TRBV3-2
cdr3_aa: CASSSGDKETQYF
cdr3_nt: TGTGCCAGCAGTAGCGGGGATAAAGAGACCCAGTACTTC

d_call: -
clone_size: -
j_call: TRBJ1-1
v_call: TRBV24-1
cdr3_aa: CATQGYKNTEAFF
cdr3_nt: TGTGCCACCCAGGGGTATAAGAACACTGAAGCTTTCTTT

d_call: -
clone_size: -
j_call: TRBJ2-7
v_call: TRBV3-1/TRBV3-2
cdr3_aa: CASSQYLQASYEQYF
cdr3_nt: TGTGCCAGCAGCCAATACTTGCAGGCCTCCTACGAGCAGTACTTC

d_call: TRBD1
clone_size: -
j_call: TRBJ2-7
v_call: TRBV5-4
cdr3_aa: CASSPPGTGVYEQYF
cdr3_nt: TGTGCCAGCAGCCCCCCCGGGACAGGGGTCTACGAGCAGTACTTC

d_call: TRBD1
clone_size: -
j_call: TRBJ1-2
v_call: TRBV19
cdr3_aa: CASSIQPVDRVYGYTF
cdr3_nt: TGTGCCAGTAGTATACAACCCGTAGACAGGGTCTATGGCTACACCTTC

d_call: -
clone_size: -
j_call: TRBJ2-7
v_call: TRBV6-6
cdr3_aa: CASSSSGRAGEQYF
cdr3_nt: TGTGCCAGCAGTTCCTCGGGCAGGGCGGGGGAGCAGTACTTC

d_call: -
clone_size: -
j_call: TRBJ1-6
v_call: TRBV15
cdr3_aa: CATSRRVNSPLHF
cdr3_nt: TGTGCCACCAGCAGAAGGGTAAATTCACCCCTCCACTTT

d_call: TRBD1
clone_size: -
j_call: TRBJ1-2
v_call: TRBV6-2/TRBV6-3
cdr3_aa: CASSGQVSYGYTF
cdr3_nt: TGTGCCAGCAGCGGACAGGTGTCCTATGGCTACACCTTC

d_call: TRBD2
clone_size: -
j_call: TRBJ2-3
v_call: TRBV5-4
cdr3_aa: CASSLAGGRSTDTQYF
cdr3_nt: TGTGCCAGCAGCTTGGCGGGGGGAAGGAGCACAGATACGCAGTATTTT

d_call: TRBD1
clone_size: -
j_call: TRBJ1-5
v_call: TRBV6-5
cdr3_aa: CASSYSRGQHQPQHF
cdr3_nt: TGTGCCAGCAGTTACTCCAGGGGGCAACATCAGCCCCAGCATTTT

d_call: -
clone_size: -
j_call: TRBJ1-2
v_call: TRBV9
cdr3_aa: CASSQGGRLNYGYTF
cdr3_nt: TGTGCCAGCAGCCAAGGAGGACGGCTTAACTATGGCTACACCTTC

d_call: -
clone_size: -
j_call: TRBJ1-1
v_call: TRBV11-1
cdr3_aa: CASSFRVTEAFF
cdr3_nt: TGTGCCAGCAGCTTCAGGGTTACTGAAGCTTTCTTT

d_call: -
clone_size: once
j_call: TRBJ1-4
v_call: TRBV5-6
cdr3_aa: CASSFRVKDEKLFF
cdr3_nt: TGTGCCAGCAGCTTCAGGGTGAAGGATGAAAAACTGTTTTTT

d_call: -
clone_size: -
j_call: TRBJ1-6
v_call: TRBV21-1
cdr3_aa: CASMRGTGPQLRSPLHF
cdr3_nt: TGTGCCAGCATGAGGGGGACAGGGCCTCAATTAAGGTCACCCCTCCACTTT

d_call: TRBD1
clone_size: -
j_call: TRBJ2-1
v_call: TRBV9
cdr3_aa: CASSAWQGDVNEQFF
cdr3_nt: TGTGCCAGCAGCGCCTGGCAGGGGGACGTAAATGAGCAGTTCTTC

d_call: TRBD1
clone_size: -
j_call: TRBJ2-6
v_call: TRBV4-3
cdr3_aa: CASSQDLGTGGSGANVLTF
cdr3_nt: TGCGCCAGCAGCCAAGATCTAGGGACAGGTGGCTCTGGGGCCAACGTCCTGACTTTC

d_call: -
clone_size: -
j_call: TRBJ1-3
v_call: TRBV3-1/TRBV3-2
cdr3_aa: CASSLLTGRNTIYF
cdr3_nt: TGTGCCAGCAGCCTTTTGACAGGTCGAAACACCATATATTTT

d_call: TRBD1
clone_size: -
j_call: TRBJ2-5
v_call: TRBV7-2
cdr3_aa: CASSTPGQSSSGKTQYF
cdr3_nt: TGTGCCAGCAGCACACCGGGACAGTCTTCATCTGGAAAGACCCAGTACTTC

d_call: -
clone_size: -
j_call: TRBJ2-7
v_call: TRBV7-2
cdr3_aa: CASSSGSSSYEQYF
cdr3_nt: TGTGCCAGCAGCTCCGGGTCTAGCTCCTACGAGCAGTACTTC

d_call: -
clone_size: -
j_call: TRBJ1-5
v_call: TRBV3-1/TRBV3-2
cdr3_aa: CASSPQRGGLESQHF
cdr3_nt: TGTGCCAGCAGCCCCCAAAGGGGGGGGCTCGAGAGCCAGCATTTT

d_call: TRBD1
clone_size: -
j_call: TRBJ1-5
v_call: TRBV6-5
cdr3_aa: CASSVTGVLGQPQHF
cdr3_nt: TGTGCCAGCTCTGTGACAGGGGTACTCGGTCAGCCCCAGCATTTT

d_call: TRBD1
clone_size: few
j_call: TRBJ1-6
v_call: TRBV11-3
cdr3_aa: CASSFRQGASFPYNSPLHF
cdr3_nt: TGTGCCAGCAGCTTTAGGCAGGGGGCTTCATTCCCCTATAATTCACCCCTCCACTTT

d_call: TRBD1
clone_size: -
j_call: TRBJ1-1
v_call: TRBV28
cdr3_aa: CASSLGQGPAFF
cdr3_nt: TGTGCCAGCAGTTTAGGACAGGGTCCGGCTTTCTTT

d_call: -
clone_size: -
j_call: TRBJ2-1
v_call: TRBV15
cdr3_aa: CATSSPSRGHNEQFF
cdr3_nt: TGTGCCACCAGCAGCCCCTCGCGGGGCCACAATGAGCAGTTCTTC

d_call: TRBD1
clone_size: -
j_call: TRBJ1-4
v_call: TRBV24-1
cdr3_aa: CATSAKGTGNEKLFF
cdr3_nt: TGTGCCACCAGTGCTAAGGGGACAGGGAACGAAAAACTGTTTTTT

d_call: -
clone_size: -
j_call: TRBJ1-6
v_call: TRBV2
cdr3_aa: CASSALQFNSPLHF
cdr3_nt: TGTGCCAGCAGTGCCCTCCAGTTCAATTCACCCCTCCACTTT

d_call: -
clone_size: -
j_call: TRBJ2-7
v_call: TRBV5-1
cdr3_aa: CASSFPDRTSYEQYF
cdr3_nt: TGCGCCAGCAGCTTTCCCGACAGGACCTCCTACGAGCAGTACTTC

d_call: TRBD1
clone_size: -
j_call: TRBJ1-5
v_call: TRBV4-2
cdr3_aa: CASSYGQADQPQHF
cdr3_nt: TGTGCCAGCAGCTACGGACAGGCCGATCAGCCCCAGCATTTT

d_call: TRBD1
clone_size: -
j_call: TRBJ2-7
v_call: TRBV5-6
cdr3_aa: CASSLDTGGLDYEQYF
cdr3_nt: TGTGCCAGCAGCTTGGATACAGGGGGATTAGACTACGAGCAGTACTTC

d_call: -
clone_size: -
j_call: TRBJ2-2
v_call: TRBV2
cdr3_aa: CASIRVKTGGELFF
cdr3_nt: TGTGCCAGCATTAGAGTAAAGACGGGCGGGGAGCTGTTTTTT

d_call: -
clone_size: -
j_call: TRBJ1-6
v_call: TRBV6-4
cdr3_aa: CASSEPRGRTPLHF
cdr3_nt: TGTGCCAGCAGTGAACCCAGGGGTCGTACACCCCTCCACTTT

d_call: TRBD1
clone_size: -
j_call: TRBJ2-7
v_call: TRBV10-3
cdr3_aa: CAISESATGAREEQYF
cdr3_nt: TGTGCCATCAGTGAGTCCGCGACAGGGGCTAGAGAGGAGCAGTACTTC

d_call: -
clone_size: -
j_call: TRBJ1-1
v_call: TRBV21-1
cdr3_aa: CASERGDRRLSGAWNTEAFF
cdr3_nt: TGTGCCAGCGAAAGGGGGGACAGGCGCCTCAGTGGGGCCTGGAACACTGAAGCTTTCTTT

d_call: -
clone_size: -
j_call: TRBJ2-1
v_call: TRBV4-1
cdr3_aa: CASSQDGRYNEQFF
cdr3_nt: TGCGCCAGCAGCCAAGATGGACGGTACAATGAGCAGTTCTTC

d_call: -
clone_size: -
j_call: TRBJ2-3
v_call: TRBV6-2/TRBV6-3
cdr3_aa: CASSRSRGLTDTQYF
cdr3_nt: TGTGCCAGCAGTAGAAGTCGGGGGTTGACAGATACGCAGTATTTT

d_call: -
clone_size: -
j_call: TRBJ1-1
v_call: TRBV3-1/TRBV3-2
cdr3_aa: CASSPYGAEAFF
cdr3_nt: TGTGCCAGCAGCCCTTATGGGGCTGAAGCTTTCTTT

d_call: -
clone_size: -
j_call: TRBJ1-4
v_call: TRBV24-1
cdr3_aa: CATSDSTRGKLFF
cdr3_nt: TGTGCCACCAGTGATTCGACCCGAGGAAAACTGTTTTTT

d_call: -
clone_size: -
j_call: TRBJ2-3
v_call: TRBV4-3
cdr3_aa: CASSQFSTVRTDTQYF
cdr3_nt: TGCGCCAGCAGCCAATTTTCGACGGTTCGCACAGATACGCAGTATTTT

d_call: TRBD1
clone_size: -
j_call: TRBJ2-3
v_call: TRBV6-5
cdr3_aa: CASSIQGQGTDTQYF
cdr3_nt: TGTGCCAGCAGTATACAGGGGCAAGGCACAGATACGCAGTATTTT